The 28 T cell receptor beta chains listed next were all sequenced from one sample in a study of regulatory T cells in long-lasting Graves disease. iRepertoire HTBI primers and Arm-PCR of CDR3 regions built TCR beta libraries. TCRdb analysed the multiplex PCR reads with MiXCR anew, one entry per CDR3 protein. The table includes some 370,000 distinct CDR3 sequences, under 25% detected once. Stated time point: persistent/refractory GD, antithyroid drugs over 5 years with positive TRAb. From RNA extracted from PBMCs, the TCR library was made. Sequenced here: peripheral blood mononuclear cells (PBMCs), sampled when the disease was refractory, from a patient treated with antithyroid drugs. The receptors were gathered from a female donor with Graves disease.

The sample holds many counts of this clonotype. This chain uses TRBV28 with TRBJ2-7; 11 bases are a match to TRBD2. The CDR3 is made up of 17 amino acids. J gave up 0 bases and V 6 bases, and 10 bases lay outside the gene matches. Germline V CDR1 and CDR2: MDHEN, SYDVKM. The CDR3 loop reads CASSPGTSGFSSYEQYF. The CDR3 coding sequence is TGTGCCAGCAGCCCTGGGACTAGCGGATTCAGCTCCTACGAGCAGTACTTC.

This clonotype has ten or more counts. The chain links TRBV12-3 or TRBV12-4 to TRBJ1-1; TRBD1 might be the D (5 bases). The CDR3 extends over 14 amino acids. V lost 8 bases, J lost 6 bases, and 19 bases lay in between. CDR3: CASLRSWGLAEAFF. The DNA of the CDR3 is TGTGCCAGCCTGAGGTCGTGGGGCTTGGCTGAAGCTTTCTTT.

As for this clonotype: A much larger clone sits a single nucleotide away, making a read error possible. V is TRBV6-1 and J is TRBJ2-7; D gene ambiguous. The CDR3 has 13 amino acids. CDR1 is MNHNS and CDR2 is SASEGT in the germline V gene. The CDR3 loop is CASSQVPGYEQHF. Written as DNA, the CDR3 is TGTGCCAGCAGCCAAGTTCCTGGCTACGAGCAGCACTTC.

About this clonotype itself: One base away lies a much larger clone, so this may be a sequencing read error. Because the CDR3 is missing its conserved closing phenylalanine or tryptophan, this is likely a read error. This chain links TRBV10-3 with TRBJ2-1; TRBD2 matches at 8 bases. The J call may be incorrect, as the DNA end agrees better with TRBJ2-5. The germline V gene encodes CDR1 ENHRY and CDR2 SYGVKD. CDR3 length: 15 amino acids. In DNA form, the CDR3 reads TGTGCCATCAGTGAGTCGCTAGCGGGCCAAGAGACCCAGTACCTC. The encoded protein is CAISESLAGQETQYL.

The gene calls are TRBV19 and TRBJ2-1, with D perhaps matching TRBD2 (6 bases). Per the germline V gene, CDR1 is LNHDA and CDR2 is SQIVND (reference sequence). CDR3 length equals 16 residues. Deletions cut 5 bases from V and 6 bases from J, with 20 bases between. The CDR3 protein is CASSPPGTGVSNEQFF. CDR3 nucleotide sequence: TGTGCCAGTAGTCCCCCGGGGACGGGGGTCTCCAATGAGCAGTTCTTC.

The chain joins TRBV19 to TRBJ2-7; D is unresolved. This CDR3 has 13 amino acids. Germline V gene lookup returns CDR1 LNHDA and CDR2 SQIVND (reference sequence). V was pared by 0 bases and J by 3 bases, with 6 bases between. CDR3 coding DNA: TGTGCCAGTAGTATAGATCCAGGCTACGAGCAGTACTTC. Amino acids: CASSIDPGYEQYF.

This clonotype has ten or more counts. The chain has TRBV28 and TRBJ2-7; TRBD2 aligns across 14 bases. This CDR3 is 16 amino acids long. CDR1 is MDHEN, CDR2 SYDVKM, per germline. J gave up 2 bases and V 6 bases, and 6 bases lay outside the gene matches. The CDR3 loop is CASRTGTSGSAYEQYF. DNA for the CDR3: TGTGCCAGCAGGACAGGGACTAGCGGGAGCGCCTACGAGCAGTACTTC.

For this clonotype: A much larger clonotype is one base distant, so this may be a read error. This chain connects TRBV28 to TRBJ2-5, with TRBD1 matching over 7 bases. J lost 1 base, V lost 8 bases, and 10 bases had no gene match. The germline V gene encodes CDR1 MDHEN and CDR2 SYDVKM. The CDR3 totals 15 residues. CDR3 sequence: CASGSPGTAQETQYF. The CDR3 DNA is TGTGCCAGCGGTTCACCTGGGACAGCCCAAGAGACCCAGTACTTC.

The CDR3 reads CSARENLWETQYF. For the CDR3, the DNA is TGCAGTGCTAGAGAGAATCTTTGGGAGACCCAGTACTTC. V is TRBV20-1 and J is TRBJ2-5; no definite D call. CDR1 is DFQATT, CDR2 SNEGSKA, per germline (reference sequence). CDR3 length: 13 amino acids. V was shortened by 0 bases and J by 5 bases, with 10 bases between the two germline ends.

The DNA of the CDR3 is TGCAGTGCGAGAAAGGACACGTATCAGCCCCAGCATTTT. This codes for CSARKDTYQPQHF. The genes are TRBV20-1 and TRBJ1-5, with TRBD1 as a possible D gene (5 bases). The CDR3 is 13 residues long. V gave up 6 bases and J gave up 5 bases, with 14 bases separating them. In germline, CDR1 is DFQATT, CDR2 SNEGSKA (reference sequence).

V is TRBV20-1 and J is TRBJ2-7; 8 positions match TRBD1. The CDR3 extends over 11 amino acids. Germline-derived CDR1 and CDR2 are DFQATT and SNEGSKA (reference sequence). After removal of 6 bases from V and 13 bases from J, the junction contained 11 bases not matched to a gene. The CDR3 sequence: CSATDRGLSYF. CDR3 DNA: TGCAGTGCAACCGACAGGGGACTCTCTTACTTC.

Many counts were recorded for this clonotype. The rearrangement joins TRBV10-2 to TRBJ1-6; 10 bases agree with TRBD1. This CDR3 comprises 14 residues. V lost 9 bases and J lost 3; bases outside the gene matches: 2. Germline CDR1 WSHSY, CDR2 SAAADI. Here the CDR3 reads CASWTGGYNSPLHF. As DNA, the CDR3 is TGCGCCAGTTGGACAGGGGGCTATAATTCACCCCTCCACTTT.

This clonotype has a count of ten or more. The CDR3 nucleotides are TGTGCCAGCAGCTGGGACTTAACCGGGGAGCTGTTTTTT. The encoded protein is CASSWDLTGELFF. The chain carries TRBV7-2 and TRBJ2-2, with D possibly matching TRBD2 (6 bases). This CDR3 is built from 13 residues. V lost 4 bases and J lost 5, with 8 bases in between. In germline, CDR1 is SGHTA, CDR2 FQGNSA.

V usage is TRBV20-1 and J usage is TRBJ1-2; TRBD1 matches 7 bases. The germline CDR1 and CDR2 sequences are DFQATT and SNEGSKA (reference sequence). The V and J ends lost 5 bases and 3 bases, in that order; junction bases with no gene match: 6. This CDR3 spans 13 amino acids. The CDR3 bases are TGCAGTGCTCAGGGACAGAATCACTATGGCTACACCTTC. It codes for CSAQGQNHYGYTF.

In DNA, the CDR3 is TGCAGTGCTAGAGAATTTCCCAGGGGATCTTTAGACGAGCAGTACTTC. It yields the protein CSAREFPRGSLDEQYF. The V and J genes are TRBV20-1 and TRBJ2-7; D perhaps matches TRBD1 (6 bases). V lost 0 bases, J lost 5 bases, and 20 bases lay in between. This CDR3 is 16 amino acids long. Germline V gene lookup returns CDR1 DFQATT and CDR2 SNEGSKA (reference sequence).

This clonotype was seen repeatedly, ten times or more. This chain links TRBV28 with TRBJ2-7, with 8 nucleotides matching TRBD1. Germline loops: CDR1 MDHEN, CDR2 SYDVKM. The V segment lost 2 bases and the J segment 4 bases; nucleotides outside the gene matches: 4. The CDR3 spans 14 residues. CDR3 region: CASSLQQGVYEQYF. CDR3 DNA: TGTGCCAGCAGTTTACAACAGGGGGTTTACGAGCAGTACTTC. The complete variable domain, with remaining parts taken from reference TRBV28 and TRBJ2-7, reads DVKVTQSSRYLVKRTGEKVFLECVQDMDHENMFWYRQDPGLGLRLIYFSYDVKMKEKGDIPEGYSVSREKKERFSLILESASTNQTSMYLCASSLQQGVYEQYFGPGTRLTVT.

V gene TRBV5-1 combines with J gene TRBJ2-7; D unclear. Germline CDR1 and CDR2: SGHRS and YFSETQ. This CDR3 is built from 15 residues. The V end was cut by 0 bases, the J end by 3 bases, with 13 bases between. This CDR3 is CASSLESMHYYEQYF. The CDR3 DNA follows: TGCGCCAGCAGCTTGGAGAGTATGCACTACTACGAGCAGTACTTC.

This clonotype came up many times. For the CDR3, the DNA is TGTGCCAGCAGCTCTACAGGGACAGGGGTTCTCTACGAGCAGTACTTC. This codes for CASSSTGTGVLYEQYF. The J gene is TRBJ2-7, the V gene TRBV28; 10 nucleotides agree with TRBD1. CDR3 length equals 16 residues. Germline lookup yields CDR1 MDHEN and CDR2 SYDVKM. J was trimmed by 3 bases and V by 6 bases; bases with no gene match: 11.

CDR3 residues: CASSPRAGGSYEQYF. CDR3 in DNA: TGTGCCAGCAGCCCACGGGCGGGAGGCTCCTACGAGCAGTACTTC. The genes are TRBV3-1 and TRBJ2-7; TRBD2 agrees at 8 bases. The CDR3 extends over 15 amino acids. Per germline, CDR1 LGHDT and CDR2 YNNKEL (reference sequence). V dropped 4 bases and J dropped 0; count of bases not matched to a gene: 5.

This chain uses TRBV29-1 with TRBJ1-4; unclear D gene. Germline V gene lookup returns CDR1 SQVTM and CDR2 ANQGSEA. This CDR3 is 10 amino acids long. Trimming stripped 7 bases from V and 6 bases from J, with 6 bases between. CDR3 in DNA: TGCAGCGGATTAGATGAAAAACTGTTTTTT. As protein: CSGLDEKLFF.

There are a few counts of this clonotype. The V call is TRBV19, the J call TRBJ1-2; maybe TRBD1 (6 bases). V lost 3 bases to trimming and J lost 4 bases, with 12 bases between them. This CDR3 is 14 amino acids long. Per germline, CDR1 LNHDA and CDR2 SQIVND (reference sequence). The CDR3 loop is CASSIDRWTYGYTF. For the CDR3, the DNA is TGTGCCAGTAGTATCGACAGGTGGACCTATGGCTACACCTTC.

This clonotype came up many times. The genes are TRBV6-1 and TRBJ2-7, with a weak D call TRBD2 (5 bases). Per the germline V gene, CDR1 is MNHNS and CDR2 is SASEGT. The CDR3 sequence is 13 residues long. V was trimmed by 6 bases and J by 5 bases, leaving 14 bases between them. The DNA of the CDR3 is TGTGCCAGCAGGCGGGCGGGTGTGAACGAGCAGTACTTC. Amino acid sequence: CASRRAGVNEQYF.

This clonotype turned up a few times. The chain couples TRBV7-2 to TRBJ1-1, with D perhaps TRBD1 (6 bases). This CDR3 is 14 amino acids long. In germline, CDR1 is SGHTA, CDR2 FQGNSA. The germline V and J ends were trimmed by 5 bases and 1 base, with 11 bases remaining between them. This chain's CDR3 is CASSVTGPNTEAFF. In DNA form, the CDR3 reads TGTGCCAGCAGCGTTACAGGGCCGAACACTGAAGCTTTCTTT.

Turning to this clonotype: This likely comes from a read error, as the CDR3 has no conserved phenylalanine or tryptophan at its end. V gene TRBV7-2 combines with J gene TRBJ1-1, with 8 bases lining up with TRBD1. Per germline, CDR1 SGHTA and CDR2 FQGNSA. CDR3 length: 17 residues. The V gene end was trimmed by 5 bases and the J gene end by 0 bases; junction bases not matched to a gene: 11. The CDR3 region has the DNA TGTGCCAGCAGCCCCACTGGGGCAGGGGGCCTGAACACTGAAGCTTTCCTT. It encodes CASSPTGAGGLNTEAFL.

This clonotype was found a few times. The chain recombines TRBV5-1 with TRBJ2-7; 14 nucleotides align to TRBD2. Germline V gene data show CDR1 as SGHRS and CDR2 as YFSETQ. V shed 3 bases, J shed 2 bases, and the junction held 7 bases outside the gene matches. This CDR3 contains 17 residues. The CDR3 DNA follows: TGCGCCAGCAGCTCCGAGACTAGCGGGAGGGCCGCCTACGAGCAGTACTTC. It is translated as CASSSETSGRAAYEQYF.

The J gene is TRBJ2-7, the V gene TRBV7-9; no clear D. This CDR3 spans 11 amino acids. The germline gives CDR1 SEHNR, CDR2 FQNEAQ (reference sequence). V was trimmed by 3 bases and J by 5 bases, leaving 5 bases between them. The CDR3 loop reads CASSLFDEQYF. As DNA, the CDR3 is TGTGCCAGCAGCTTGTTCGACGAGCAGTACTTC.

This chain connects TRBV3-1 to TRBJ2-2, with TRBD2 matching 7 bases. Germline loops: CDR1 LGHDT, CDR2 YNNKEL (reference sequence). V was pared by 2 bases and J by 6 bases, with 0 bases of the junction left unmatched. This CDR3 has 13 residues. The CDR3 sequence: CASSQLAAGELFF. In nucleotides, the CDR3 is TGTGCCAGCAGCCAACTAGCGGCCGGGGAGCTGTTTTTT.

The sample holds many counts of this clonotype. The rearrangement joins TRBV20-1 to TRBJ2-7; the match to TRBD2 covers 10 bases. CDR3 length: 15 amino acids. The junction had 6 bases not matched to a gene; V was cut back by 0 bases and J by 4 bases. The germline V gene encodes CDR1 DFQATT and CDR2 SNEGSKA (reference sequence). CDR3 DNA sequence: TGCAGTGCTAGAGATAGTAGCGGGAGGATTTACGAGCAGTACTTC. Residues: CSARDSSGRIYEQYF.